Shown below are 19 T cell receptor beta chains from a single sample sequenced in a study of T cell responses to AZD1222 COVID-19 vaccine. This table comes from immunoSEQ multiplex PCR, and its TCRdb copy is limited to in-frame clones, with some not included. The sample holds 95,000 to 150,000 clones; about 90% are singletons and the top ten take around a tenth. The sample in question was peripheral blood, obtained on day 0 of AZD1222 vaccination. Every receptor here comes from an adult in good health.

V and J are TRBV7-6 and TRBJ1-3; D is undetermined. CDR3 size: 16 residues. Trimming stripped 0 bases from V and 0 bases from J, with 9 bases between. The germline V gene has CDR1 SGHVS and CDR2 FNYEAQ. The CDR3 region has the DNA TGTGCCAGCAGCTTAGCGCAGGACTTCTCTGGAAACACCATATATTTT. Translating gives CASSLAQDFSGNTIYF.

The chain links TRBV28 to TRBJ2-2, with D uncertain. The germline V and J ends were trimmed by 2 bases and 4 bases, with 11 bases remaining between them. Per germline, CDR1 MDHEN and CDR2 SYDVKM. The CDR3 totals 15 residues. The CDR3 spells CASSLPHSATGELFF. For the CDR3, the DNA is TGTGCCAGCAGTTTACCTCACAGTGCCACCGGGGAGCTGTTTTTT.

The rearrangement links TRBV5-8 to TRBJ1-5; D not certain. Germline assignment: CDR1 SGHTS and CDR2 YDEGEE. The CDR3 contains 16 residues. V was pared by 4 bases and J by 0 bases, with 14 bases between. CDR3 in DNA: TGTGCCAGCAGCCCTGGCACACTGATTAGCAATCAGCCCCAGCATTTT. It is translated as CASSPGTLISNQPQHF.

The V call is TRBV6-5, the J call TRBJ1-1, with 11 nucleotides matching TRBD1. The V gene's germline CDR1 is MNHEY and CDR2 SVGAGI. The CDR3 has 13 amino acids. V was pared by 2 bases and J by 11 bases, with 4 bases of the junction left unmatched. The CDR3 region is CASSYPGQGAAFF. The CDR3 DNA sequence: TGTGCCAGCAGTTACCCCGGACAGGGGGCGGCTTTCTTT.

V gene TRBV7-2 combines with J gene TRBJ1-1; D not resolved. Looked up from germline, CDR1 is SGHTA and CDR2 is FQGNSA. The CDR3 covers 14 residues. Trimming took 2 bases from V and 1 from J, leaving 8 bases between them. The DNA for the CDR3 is TGTGCCAGCAGCTTATTCGGGGAGAACACTGAAGCTTTCTTT. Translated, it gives CASSLFGENTEAFF.

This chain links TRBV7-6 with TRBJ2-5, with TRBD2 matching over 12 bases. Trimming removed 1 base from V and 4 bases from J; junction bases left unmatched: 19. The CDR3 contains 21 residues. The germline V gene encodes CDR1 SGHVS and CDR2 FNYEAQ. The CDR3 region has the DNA TGTGCCAGCAGCTTAGAAGTTTGGATTCGTCTAGCGGGAGGGCCGGGAGAGACCCAGTACTTC. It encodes CASSLEVWIRLAGGPGETQYF.

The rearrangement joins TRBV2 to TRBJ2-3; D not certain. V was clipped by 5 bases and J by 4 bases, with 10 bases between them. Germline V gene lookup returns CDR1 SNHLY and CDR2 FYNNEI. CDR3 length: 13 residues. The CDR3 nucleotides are TGTGCCAGCAGTTCAACCGAGGCAGATACGCAGTATTTT. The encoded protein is CASSSTEADTQYF.

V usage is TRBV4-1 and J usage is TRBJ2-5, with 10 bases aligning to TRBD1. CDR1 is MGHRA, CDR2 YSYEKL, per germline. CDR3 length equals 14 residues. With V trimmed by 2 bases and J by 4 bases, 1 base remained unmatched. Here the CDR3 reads CASSQWTGGETQYF. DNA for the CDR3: TGCGCCAGCAGCCAATGGACAGGGGGAGAGACCCAGTACTTC.

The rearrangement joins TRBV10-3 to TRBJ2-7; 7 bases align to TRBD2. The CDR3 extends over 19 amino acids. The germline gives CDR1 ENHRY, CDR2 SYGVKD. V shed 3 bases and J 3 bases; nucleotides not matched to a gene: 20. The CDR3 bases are TGTGCCATCAGTGATGGGATGCGAGCAGGGACTCCGGGGGGCTACGAGCAGTACTTC. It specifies CAISDGMRAGTPGGYEQYF.

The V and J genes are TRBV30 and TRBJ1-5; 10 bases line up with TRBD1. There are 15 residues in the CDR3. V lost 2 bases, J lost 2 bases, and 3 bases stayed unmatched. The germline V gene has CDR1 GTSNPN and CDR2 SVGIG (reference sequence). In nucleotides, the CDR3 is TGTGCCTGGAGTCCAGGGACAGGGGGCAATCAGCCCCAGCATTTT. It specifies CAWSPGTGGNQPQHF.

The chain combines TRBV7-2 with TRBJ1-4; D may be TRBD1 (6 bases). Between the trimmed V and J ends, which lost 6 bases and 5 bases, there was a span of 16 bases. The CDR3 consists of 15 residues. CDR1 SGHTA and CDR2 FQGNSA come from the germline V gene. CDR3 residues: CASSQGPASNEKLFF. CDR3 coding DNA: TGTGCCAGCAGTCAGGGGCCTGCCTCGAATGAAAAACTGTTTTTT.

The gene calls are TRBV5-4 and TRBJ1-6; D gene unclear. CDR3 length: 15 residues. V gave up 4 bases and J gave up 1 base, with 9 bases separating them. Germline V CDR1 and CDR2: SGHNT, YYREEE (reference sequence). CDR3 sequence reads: CASSPGGSYNSPLHF. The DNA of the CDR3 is TGTGCCAGCAGCCCGGGAGGGTCCTATAATTCACCCCTCCACTTT.

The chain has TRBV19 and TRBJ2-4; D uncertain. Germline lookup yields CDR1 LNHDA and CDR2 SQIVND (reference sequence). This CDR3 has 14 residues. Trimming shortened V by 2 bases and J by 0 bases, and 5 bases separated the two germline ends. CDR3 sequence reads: CASSIRLAKNIQYF. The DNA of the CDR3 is TGTGCCAGTAGTATAAGATTAGCCAAAAACATTCAGTACTTC.

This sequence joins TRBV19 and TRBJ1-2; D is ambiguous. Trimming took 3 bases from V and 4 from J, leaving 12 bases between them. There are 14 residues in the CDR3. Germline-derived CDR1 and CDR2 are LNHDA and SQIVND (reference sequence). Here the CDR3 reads CASSMTSGGYGYTF. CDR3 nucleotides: TGTGCCAGTAGTATGACTTCGGGAGGCTATGGCTACACCTTC.

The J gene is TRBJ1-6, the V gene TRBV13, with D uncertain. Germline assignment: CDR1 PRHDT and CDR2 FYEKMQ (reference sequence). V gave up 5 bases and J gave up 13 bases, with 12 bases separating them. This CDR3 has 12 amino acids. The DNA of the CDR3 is TGTGCCAGCAGCCGCAGGCCGGGGCCCCTCCACTTT. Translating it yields CASSRRPGPLHF.

The DNA of the CDR3 is TGTGCCAGCAGTCCTGACATTAGCTCCTACAATGAGCAGTTCTTC. As protein: CASSPDISSYNEQFF. The rearrangement uses TRBV6-5 and TRBJ2-1; D is uncertain. The V and J ends lost 5 bases and 0 bases respectively, with 11 bases between them. Germline CDR1 is MNHEY and CDR2 is SVGAGI. The CDR3 covers 15 residues.

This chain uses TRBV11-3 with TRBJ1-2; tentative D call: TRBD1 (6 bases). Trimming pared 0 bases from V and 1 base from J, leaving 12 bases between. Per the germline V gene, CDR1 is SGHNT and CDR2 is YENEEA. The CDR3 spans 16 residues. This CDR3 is CASSLEGQVDNYGYTF. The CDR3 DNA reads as TGTGCCAGCAGCTTAGAGGGACAAGTAGATAACTATGGCTACACCTTC.

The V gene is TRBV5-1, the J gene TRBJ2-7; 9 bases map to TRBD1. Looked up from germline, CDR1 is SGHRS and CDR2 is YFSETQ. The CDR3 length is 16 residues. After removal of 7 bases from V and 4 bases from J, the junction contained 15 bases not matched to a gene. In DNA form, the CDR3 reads TGCGCCAGCTCCCCGGGACACCGGGACAGGGTGTACGAGCAGTACTTC. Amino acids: CASSPGHRDRVYEQYF.

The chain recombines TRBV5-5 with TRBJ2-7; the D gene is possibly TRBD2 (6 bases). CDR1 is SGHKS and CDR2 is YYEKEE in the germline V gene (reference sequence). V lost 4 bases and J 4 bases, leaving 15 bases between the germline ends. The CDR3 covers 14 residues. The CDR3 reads CASSISGGGYEQYF. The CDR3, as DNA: TGTGCCAGCAGCATCAGCGGAGGAGGGTACGAGCAGTACTTC.